These T cell receptor beta chains were read from a single sample in a study of T cells after posttransplantation cyclophosphamide. This table comes from immunoSEQ multiplex PCR, and its TCRdb copy is limited to in-frame clones, with some not included. Here the sample spans roughly 15,000 clones, approximately 81% being singletons. This specimen consisted of PBMCs, obtained around 59 weeks after allogeneic stem cell transplant with calcineurin inhibitor and methotrexate. These receptors were taken from a male patient younger than 45 who received an allogeneic stem cell transplant from an unrelated donor, was CMV-positive, and had acute and chronic GVHD. Some T cells may be the graft donor's. Each CDR3 is given with its conserved first and last residue. A D gene is named only where the DNA matches it firmly.

>TRBJ2-7|TRBV6-5|TRBD2
TGTGCCAGCAGTTACAGGGACTATCCCTACGAGCAGTACTTC
CASSYRDYPYEQYF
>TRBJ2-6|TRBV19|TRBD2
TGTGCCAGTAGTAGGCTGACTAGCGGGGGGACTGGGGCCAACGTCCTGACTTTC
CASSRLTSGGTGANVLTF
>TRBJ2-7|TRBV14|TRBD1
TGTGCCAGCAGCCAAGGATGGACAGGGGTGCCGTACGAGCAGTACTTC
CASSQGWTGVPYEQYF
>TRBJ1-6|TRBV6-5|NA
TGTGCCAGCGGGGGCGCGGGCTCACCCCTCCACTTT
CASGGAGSPLHF
>TRBJ2-2|TRBV5-4|TRBD1
TGTGCCAGCAGCTACAGGGGGACCACCGGGGAGCTGTTTTTT
CASSYRGTTGELFF
>TRBJ1-2|TRBV29-1|TRBD1
TGCAGCGTTGAAGACGGACAGGGGCGAGAGGGCTACACCTTC
CSVEDGQGREGYTF
>TRBJ1-1|TRBV19|NA
TGTGCCAGTAGCGGGGGGTCGGGGGGTGCTGAAGCTTTCTTT
CASSGGSGGAEAFF
>TRBJ2-5|TRBV28|TRBD2
TGTGCCAGCAGTTTAAAGGGGGAACTAGCGGGCCTACAAGAGACCCAGTACTTC
CASSLKGELAGLQETQYF
>TRBJ1-2|TRBV11-2|TRBD1
TGTGCCAGCAGCTTAGAGGGACAGGGTAACTATGGCTACACCTTC
CASSLEGQGNYGYTF
>TRBJ1-1|TRBV9|NA
TGTGCCAGCAGCGCACCTAGGGGTAAGGACACTGAAGCTTTCTTT
CASSAPRGKDTEAFF
>TRBJ2-2|TRBV5-4|TRBD2
TGTGCCAGCAGCTTGGGACTAGCTTTCCCCGCCGGGGAGCTGTTTTTT
CASSLGLAFPAGELFF
>TRBJ2-1|TRBV5-1|TRBD2
TGCGCCAGCAGCTACGGCGGGAGGGCCGTGAATGAGCAGTTCTTC
CASSYGGRAVNEQFF
>TRBJ2-7|TRBV18|NA
TGTGCCAGCTCACTCCAGGGGAGTGACAACGAGCAGTACTTC
CASSLQGSDNEQYF
>TRBJ1-5|TRBV9|TRBD1
TGTGCCAGCAGCGGACAGGGTGGTCAGCCCCAGCATTTT
CASSGQGGQPQHF